Presented here are 5 T cell receptor beta chains from one specimen sequenced in a study of blood T cell repertoires in COVID-19. The repertoire was sequenced with immunoSEQ multiplex PCR; TCRdb's copy has only in-frame clones and lacks some. The sample contains more than 150,000 clones, 87% of which appear only once. The sequenced material came from peripheral blood. These receptors were collected from a middle-aged man with active or convalescent COVID-19.

The table lists this clone with a count of one. CDR3 protein: CASSPPGSGNTIYF. The CDR3 coding sequence is TGTGCCAGCAGCCCGCCGGGGTCTGGAAACACCATATATTTT. This sequence joins TRBV5-8 and TRBJ1-3; D remains ambiguous. Germline CDR1 reads SGHTS; CDR2 reads YDEGEE. Trimming took 4 bases from V and 1 from J, leaving 9 bases between them. The CDR3 extends over 14 amino acids.

Written as DNA, the CDR3 is TGTGCCATCAGTGAGACAGACTCTGGGGCCAACGTCCTGACTTTC. Translating it yields CAISETDSGANVLTF. The genes are TRBV10-3 and TRBJ2-6; D is uncertain. CDR3 length: 15 amino acids. Trimming removed 2 bases from V and 0 bases from J, with 5 bases in between. Germline lookup yields CDR1 ENHRY and CDR2 SYGVKD.

The CDR3 protein is CASSLTIGTGRFSSSTDTQYF. For the CDR3, the DNA is TGTGCCAGCAGCCTAACCATTGGGACAGGGCGATTCAGTTCTAGCACAGATACGCAGTATTTT. This chain links TRBV9 with TRBJ2-3; 9 positions match TRBD1. V gave up 4 bases and J gave up 0 bases; unmatched junction bases: 21. Germline assignment: CDR1 SGDLS and CDR2 YYNGEE. The CDR3 length is 21 residues.

V is TRBV6-5 and J is TRBJ2-1, with 8 bases fitting TRBD1. Germline V gives CDR1 MNHEY, CDR2 SVGAGI. This CDR3 contains 15 residues. J was trimmed by 7 bases and V by 3 bases; bases with no gene match: 8. CDR3 in amino acids: CASSYATGARNEQFF. The CDR3 coding sequence is TGTGCCAGCAGTTATGCGACAGGGGCAAGGAATGAGCAGTTCTTC.

The V call is TRBV5-1, the J call TRBJ2-5; D perhaps matches TRBD1 (6 bases). Germline assignment: CDR1 SGHRS and CDR2 YFSETQ. V was cut by 4 bases and J by 2 bases, with 12 bases left in between. The CDR3 has 14 amino acids. CDR3 DNA: TGCGCCAGCAGCCCCACACAGGGTCAAGAGACCCAGTACTTC. Translation: CASSPTQGQETQYF.